The 20 T cell receptor beta chains in this list originate from one sample, sequenced in a study of blood T cells in healthy people across ages. Through a sample-barcoded 5' primer and a J-beta primer mix, a second PCR was run for roughly 6 to 11 cycles. TCRdb recomputed calls from the 5' RACE reads with MiXCR, one row per CDR3 protein. The data contain around 800,000 distinct CDR3 sequences, about 47% of them singletons. The sequencing sample was made of blood. Receptors originate from a man older than 75 in good health.

This clonotype was seen repeatedly, ten times or more. The rearrangement uses TRBV12-3 or TRBV12-4 and TRBJ2-1; TRBD2 matches at 11 bases. The CDR3 length is 15 residues. Trimming removed 1 base from V and 5 bases from J; junction bases left unmatched: 1. CDR3 amino acids: CASSLGLAGNNEQFF. Here the CDR3 DNA reads TGTGCCAGCAGTTTAGGACTAGCGGGGAACAATGAGCAGTTCTTC.

The genes are TRBV12-3 or TRBV12-4 and TRBJ1-4; possible D gene TRBD1, 5 bases. This CDR3 has 17 amino acids. Trimming took 3 bases from V and 0 from J, leaving 14 bases between them. Here the CDR3 DNA reads TGTGCCAGCAGTTTCCCCACGGGGCACGCAACTAATGAAAAACTGTTTTTT. Its translation: CASSFPTGHATNEKLFF.

The V gene is TRBV24-1, the J gene TRBJ2-3; 7 nucleotides match TRBD2. V dropped 3 bases and J dropped 8; count of bases not matched to a gene: 7. The CDR3 is 14 residues long. In germline, CDR1 is KGHDR, CDR2 SFDVKD. The CDR3 region has the DNA TGTGCCACCAGTGATCAGACTAGCAAGGGTACGCAGTATTTT. Protein: CATSDQTSKGTQYF.

This clonotype has a handful of counts. This rearrangement joins TRBV6-2 or TRBV6-3 to TRBJ2-5; 7 bases agree with TRBD1. Per the germline V gene, CDR1 is MNHEY and CDR2 is SVGEGT. The CDR3 runs to 14 residues. V was pared by 2 bases and J by 1 base, with 1 base of the junction left unmatched. The DNA of the CDR3 is TGTGCCAGCAGTTACGGGACAGCCCAAGAGACCCAGTACTTC. Translating gives CASSYGTAQETQYF.

Only a few counts were recorded for this clonotype. The V gene is TRBV6-6, the J gene TRBJ1-5; D is unresolved. V lost 7 bases to trimming and J lost 1 base, with 14 bases between them. The germline CDR1 and CDR2 sequences are MNHNY and SVGAGI (reference sequence). The CDR3 runs 15 residues. For the CDR3, the DNA is TGTGCCAGCAAGTACTCAGAGGGAAGCAATCAGCCCCAGCATTTT. This gives the protein CASKYSEGSNQPQHF.

This chain connects TRBV12-3 or TRBV12-4 to TRBJ1-5; 8 bases fit TRBD1. The junction had 10 bases not matched to a gene; V was cut back by 3 bases and J by 9 bases. CDR3 length: 15 amino acids. In DNA, the CDR3 is TGTGCCAGCAGTTTTGGGCCAGGGGGCTATCGGCCCCAGCATTTT. Translating gives CASSFGPGGYRPQHF.

This chain joins TRBV7-9 and TRBJ2-6; D possibly uses TRBD1 or TRBD2 (5 bases each). This CDR3 region has 13 residues. Germline V gene lookup returns CDR1 SEHNR and CDR2 FQNEAQ (reference sequence). Trimming left V 11 bases short and J 0 bases short, with 8 bases between. CDR3 nucleotides: TGTGCCCCCGGGGCCTCTGGGGCCAACGTCCTGACTTTC. This gives the protein CAPGASGANVLTF.

The V gene is TRBV7-3, the J gene TRBJ2-1, with 9 bases lining up with TRBD2. V lost 1 base and J lost 8; bases outside the gene matches: 6. This CDR3 has 15 residues. Per germline, CDR1 SGHTA and CDR2 FQGTGA. CDR3 sequence reads: CASSLNGREGDEQFF. CDR3 DNA: TGTGCCAGCAGCTTAAACGGGCGGGAGGGGGATGAGCAGTTCTTC. The entire variable domain, with the rest obtained from reference TRBV7-3 and TRBJ2-1, is as follows: GAGVSQTPSNKVTEKGKYVELRCDPISGHTALYWYRQSLGQGPEFLIYFQGTGAADDSGLPNDRFFAVRPEGSVSTLKIQRTERGDSAVYLCASSLNGREGDEQFFGPGTRLTVL.

The chain links TRBV20-1 to TRBJ2-5; D is unclear. CDR3 size: 18 residues. The V end was cut by 3 bases, the J end by 2 bases, with 25 bases between. Looked up from germline, CDR1 is DFQATT and CDR2 is SNEGSKA (reference sequence). CDR3 coding DNA: TGCAGTGCTAGCATCCCCAAATCGTGGAGTGCCCGGCAAGAGACCCAGTACTTC. Its translation is CSASIPKSWSARQETQYF.

V and J are TRBV25-1 and TRBJ2-1, with D tentatively TRBD1 (6 bases). CDR1 and CDR2 from the germline V gene are MGHDK and SYGVNS. V was clipped by 3 bases and J by 6 bases, with 15 bases between them. This CDR3 is built from 15 residues. CDR3 sequence: CASSEGGGRGNEQFF. CDR3 bases: TGTGCCAGCAGTGAGGGTGGGGGCCGGGGCAATGAGCAGTTCTTC.

This clonotype has more than one count but fewer than ten. The chain joins TRBV20-1 to TRBJ2-1; 11 bases match TRBD2. The CDR3 contains 16 residues. Germline CDR1 reads DFQATT; CDR2 reads SNEGSKA (reference sequence). Unmatched junction bases numbered 10, after V lost 3 bases and J lost 6 bases. CDR3 sequence reads: CSARDLLAGDGNEQFF. CDR3 DNA: TGCAGTGCTAGGGACCTACTAGCGGGAGACGGCAATGAGCAGTTCTTC.

This clonotype was detected many times. This rearrangement joins TRBV7-9 to TRBJ2-6; D perhaps matches TRBD2 (6 bases). The CDR3 spans 17 residues. Germline values: CDR1 SEHNR, CDR2 FQNEAQ (reference sequence). Trimming removed 5 bases from V and 0 bases from J, with 14 bases in between. The CDR3: CASSPGGFRSGANVLTF. The CDR3 DNA reads TGTGCCAGCAGCCCCGGGGGTTTTCGCTCTGGGGCCAACGTCCTGACTTTC.

The chain joins TRBV3-1 to TRBJ2-5; D not resolved. The CDR3 consists of 14 residues. CDR1 is LGHDT, CDR2 YNNKEL, per germline (reference sequence). Trimming shortened V by 1 base and J by 4 bases, and 10 bases separated the two germline ends. In DNA, the CDR3 is TGTGCCAGCAGCCAAGTGAGGATCGGAGAGACCCAGTACTTC. Its translation: CASSQVRIGETQYF.

The chain is built from TRBV7-6 and TRBJ2-5; 13 nucleotides align to TRBD2. The germline V gene encodes CDR1 SGHVS and CDR2 FNYEAQ. Trimming cost V 2 bases and J 1 base; bases outside gene matches: 10. The CDR3 sequence is 19 residues long. CDR3 sequence reads: CASSLTTSGGALSQETQYF. The CDR3 DNA sequence: TGTGCCAGCAGCTTAACTACTAGCGGGGGGGCCCTAAGCCAAGAGACCCAGTACTTC.

A few counts support this clonotype. This chain uses TRBV7-3 with TRBJ2-5, with 7 nucleotides matching TRBD2. The length of the CDR3 is 13 residues. Germline V gene lookup returns CDR1 SGHTA and CDR2 FQGTGA. V lost 8 bases and J lost 2; bases outside the gene matches: 5. Here the CDR3 reads CASSRAGQETQYF. CDR3 nucleotide sequence: TGTGCCAGCTCGAGAGCGGGACAAGAGACCCAGTACTTC.

The V gene is TRBV18, the J gene TRBJ1-2; D is uncertain. The V gene's germline CDR1 is KGHSH and CDR2 LQKENI. This CDR3 is built from 13 residues. V dropped 2 bases and J dropped 7 bases, with 11 bases sitting between them. The CDR3 here is CASSPDINSGYTF. CDR3 DNA: TGTGCCAGCTCACCAGACATCAACAGTGGCTACACCTTC.

This clonotype was seen a single time. This chain uses TRBV6-6 with TRBJ2-7; TRBD2 aligns across 9 bases. The V and J ends lost 5 bases and 9 bases, in that order; junction bases with no gene match: 14. The CDR3 spans 15 residues. Germline V gives CDR1 MNHNY, CDR2 SVGAGI (reference sequence). In DNA form, the CDR3 reads TGTGCCAGCAGTGAGACTAGCGGCCTTGGTTCGTGGCAGTACTTC. Amino acids: CASSETSGLGSWQYF.

This clonotype has a handful of counts. The gene calls are TRBV4-3 and TRBJ1-2; 9 nucleotides match TRBD1. The germline CDR1 and CDR2 sequences are LGHNA and YSLEER. The CDR3 extends over 15 amino acids. V gave up 0 bases and J gave up 5 bases; unmatched junction bases: 4. CDR3: CASSQELQGAYGYTF. CDR3 nucleotide sequence: TGCGCCAGCAGCCAAGAGTTACAGGGGGCTTATGGCTACACCTTC.

As for this clonotype: At one end, the junction sequence differs from germline, possibly due to a read error. The chain recombines TRBV12-3 or TRBV12-4 with TRBJ2-3, with D possibly matching TRBD2 (5 bases). This CDR3 is 14 amino acids long. The CDR3 DNA follows: TGTGCCAGCAGTTTAGGCGAGGGAAGAGATGCGCAGTATTTT. Its translation: CASSLGEGRDAQYF.

The genes are TRBV2 and TRBJ2-7; tentative D call: TRBD1 (5 bases). The germline V gene encodes CDR1 SNHLY and CDR2 FYNNEI. V lost 9 bases and J lost 1, with 16 bases in between. This CDR3 comprises 14 residues. The chain's CDR3 is CASNRPTASYEQYF. In DNA form, the CDR3 reads TGTGCCAGTAACAGGCCCACCGCGTCCTACGAGCAGTACTTC.